This TCR beta chain stems from a study of cytomegalovirus exposure and HLA in healthy donors. Points from the study as a whole: The Asian-associated ancestry cluster reportedly had fewer N-insertions than the approximately 670-donor mean in a later analysis. Per a prior analysis, the majority of TCR beta V segments were productive roughly 87% or roughly 30% of the time. Overall, around 160 TCR beta chains were annotated as cytomegalovirus-associated. Across donors, sequencing depth was assumed by presence/absence analyses to be roughly uniform.

The V end was cut by 2 bases, the J end by 6 bases, with 16 bases between. Germline loops: CDR1 MNHEY, CDR2 SVGAGI. This CDR3 is built from 15 residues. Comments on this clone: As yet, its antigen is unknown.

The PCR was carried out with 60 Vbeta primers and 13 Jbeta primers. Clones were sequenced by immunoSEQ multiplex PCR, and TCRdb holds only the in-frame ones, with some missing. The sample has 100,000 to 120,000 clones, approximately 86% seen once. The rearrangement uses TRBV6-5 and TRBJ1-2; D is possibly TRBD1 (6 bases). Sequencing was done on a sample of PBMCs. The receptor's source is a man younger than 35 in good health and CMV-seronegative. CDR3 DNA sequence: TGTGCCAGCAGTTACCAGAGCACCTACAGGGATGGCTACACCTTC. Amino acid sequence: CASSYQSTYRDGYTF.